Below, 8 T cell receptor beta chains from the same sample are listed, as sequenced in a study of T cells in Graves' hyperthyroidism and ophthalmopathy. Regions amplified from RNA transcripts were the TCR beta CDR3 regions. With the HTBI primer set, the TCR CDR3 went through a first round of RT-PCR. TCRdb recomputed calls from the multiplex PCR reads with MiXCR, one row per CDR3 protein. The sample carries a few hundred thousand distinct CDR3 sequences, 13% recorded once. Source material: blood. All receptors derive from a young man with Graves' hyperthyroidism that later progressed to Graves' ophthalmopathy.

This clonotype was counted ten times or more. V and J are TRBV7-2 and TRBJ2-7, with no clear D. In germline, CDR1 is SGHTA, CDR2 FQGNSA. The CDR3 totals 14 residues. V shed 0 bases and J shed 5 bases, with 11 bases lying between them. The CDR3 protein is CASSLAGSGNEQYF. The CDR3 bases are TGTGCCAGCAGCTTAGCCGGGTCTGGGAACGAGCAGTACTTC.

This clonotype was detected many times. The chain recombines TRBV11-2 with TRBJ2-1; possibly TRBD2 for D (6 bases). The CDR3 is made up of 12 amino acids. V gave up 6 bases and J gave up 7 bases, with 10 bases separating them. Germline V lookup: CDR1 SGHAT, CDR2 FQNNGV. CDR3 protein: CASSQGLNEQFF. The CDR3 bases are TGTGCCAGCAGTCAGGGACTGAATGAGCAGTTCTTC. The full variable domain, rest sourced from reference TRBV11-2 and TRBJ2-1, is EAGVAQSPRYKIIEKRQSVAFWCNPISGHATLYWYQQILGQGPKLLIQFQNNGVVDDSQLPKDRFSAERLKGVDSTLKIQPAKLEDSAVYLCASSQGLNEQFFGPGTRLTVL.

This clonotype was observed a handful of times. V and J are TRBV20-1 and TRBJ1-6, with D tentatively TRBD1 (5 bases). The CDR3 is 14 amino acids. Trimming stripped 5 bases from V and 5 bases from J, with 13 bases between. Germline CDR1 and CDR2: DFQATT and SNEGSKA (reference sequence). The CDR3 here is CSASPGLNNSPLHF. In nucleotides, the CDR3 is TGCAGTGCTTCCCCGGGGCTTAATAATTCACCCCTCCACTTT.

V usage is TRBV6-2 or TRBV6-3 and J usage is TRBJ1-1; 9 bases are a match to TRBD1. V lost 5 bases and J lost 11; bases outside the gene matches: 9. Germline-derived CDR1 and CDR2 are MNHEY and SVGEGT. The CDR3 is 13 amino acids. The chain's CDR3 is CASSGQGSSRAFF. DNA for the CDR3: TGTGCCAGCAGTGGACAGGGGTCTTCGAGGGCTTTCTTT.

This rearrangement joins TRBV6-5 to TRBJ2-7; 7 bases are a match to TRBD1. The germline gives CDR1 MNHEY, CDR2 SVGAGI. The CDR3 sequence is 15 residues long. V lost 0 bases to trimming and J lost 2 bases; unmatched junction nucleotides: 4. The CDR3 spells CASSYSRTGTYEQYF. The DNA of the CDR3 is TGTGCCAGCAGTTACTCGAGGACAGGAACCTACGAGCAGTACTTC.

Note on this clonotype: A much larger clone lies one base from this, so it may be a read error. The J gene is TRBJ2-1, the V gene TRBV11-3, with D perhaps assigned TRBD1 or TRBD2 (5 bases each). This CDR3 is 14 amino acids long. Germline CDR1 and CDR2: SGHNT and YENEEA. The CDR3 bases are TGTGCCAGCAACTTAGCTTGGGGGAACAATGAGCAGTTCTTC. Protein: CASNLAWGNNEQFF. The full variable domain, with the rest looked up from reference TRBV11-3 and TRBJ2-1, is EAGVVQSPRYKIIEKKQPVAFWCNPISGHNTLYWYLQNLGQGPELLIRYENEEAVDDSQLPKDRFSAERLKGVDSTLKIQPAELGDSAVYLCASNLAWGNNEQFFGPGTRLTVL.

Ten or more counts support this clonotype. The rearrangement joins TRBV6-1 to TRBJ1-5; D is ambiguous. Trimming shortened V by 7 bases and J by 6 bases, and 13 bases separated the two germline ends. Germline assignment: CDR1 MNHNS and CDR2 SASEGT. This CDR3 is 13 amino acids long. The CDR3 loop reads CASTASPGQPQHF. The CDR3 region has the DNA TGTGCCAGCACCGCGTCCCCGGGTCAGCCCCAGCATTTT.

V is TRBV20-1 and J is TRBJ2-3, with 10 bases that match TRBD2. The CDR3 runs to 13 residues. Losses at the gene ends were 7 bases for V and 4 bases for J; bases not matched to a gene: 5. Germline V lookup: CDR1 DFQATT, CDR2 SNEGSKA (reference sequence). The CDR3 here is CSVSGLAADTQYF. The CDR3 DNA reads TGCAGTGTAAGCGGACTAGCGGCAGATACGCAGTATTTT.